Sequencing of this T cell receptor beta chain was carried out in a study of tumor-infiltrating lymphocytes in primary liver carcinoma. Study overall: Patients of both sexes were 30 to 69 years old. General study points: Researchers did not compare CD4+ and CD8+ repertoires, as samples were bulk unsorted. When set against blood, tumors had a significantly higher top-250-clone fraction (p = 0.039).

Remarks on this clonotype: Its antigen remains unidentified. The junction departs from germline at one end; a sequencing error may be responsible.

The template, approximately 500 ng total RNA, yielded TCR beta cDNA made with a constant-region primer. What produced the TCR beta libraries was three nested multiplex PCR rounds using slightly modified ARM-PCR. Each of the first two PCR rounds ran approximately 10 cycles with TRBV1-TRBV30 forward and C-beta reverse primers. From the multiplex PCR reads, TCRdb called clonotypes with MiXCR, one entry per CDR3 protein. In the table there are approximately 330,000 distinct CDR3 sequences, around three fifths of which are singletons. CDR1 is MNHEY, CDR2 SVGAGI, per germline. CDR3 size: 17 residues. Germline DNA was also extracted, with blood RNA taken from unsorted whole blood.

Sequencing used peripheral blood. The clonotype comes from a man aged 35-49 years with primary liver carcinoma and hepatitis B virus infection. The chain uses TRBV6-5 and TRBJ2-3; D perhaps matches TRBD2 (5 bases). CDR3 protein: CVSSYLNGVLLSATQYF. CDR3 DNA: TGTGTCAGCAGTTACTTGAACGGGGTACTGTTGTCCGCTACGCAGTATTTT.